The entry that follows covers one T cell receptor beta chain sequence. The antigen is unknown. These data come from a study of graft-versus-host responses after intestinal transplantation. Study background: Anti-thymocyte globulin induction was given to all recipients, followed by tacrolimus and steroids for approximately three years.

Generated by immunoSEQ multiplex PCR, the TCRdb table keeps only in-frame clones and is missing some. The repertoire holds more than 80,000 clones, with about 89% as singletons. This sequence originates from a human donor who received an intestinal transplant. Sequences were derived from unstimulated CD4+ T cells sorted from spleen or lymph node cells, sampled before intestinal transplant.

CDR3 nucleotide sequence: TGCGCCAGCAGCCAAGATGGACTAGCGGGGGAGCAGTACTTC. Its protein is CASSQDGLAGEQYF. V is TRBV4-1 and J is TRBJ2-7; TRBD2 matches at 12 bases. Trimming took 0 bases from V and 7 from J; bases not matched to a gene: 1. The germline CDR1 and CDR2 sequences are MGHRA and YSYEKL. CDR3 length: 14 residues.